This TCR beta chain was documented in a study of response to subunit inactivated influenza vaccine. Study-level results: After each seasonal influenza vaccination, few new T cells are recruited, the authors suggested.

This CDR3 contains 15 residues. The germline V gene has CDR1 SGHRS and CDR2 YFSETQ. The V and J ends lost 2 bases and 0 bases respectively, with 9 bases between them. Via MiXCR, TCRdb re-called the RT-PCR reads, giving one row per CDR3 protein. Of 610,000 or so distinct CDR3 sequences listed, 12% to 15% are singletons. This clonotype occurred a few times. Its cognate antigen is unknown. This TCR derives from a man aged 50 to 60 who received an inactivated influenza vaccine. This sequence joins TRBV5-1 and TRBJ2-1; D is unclear. This material consisted of PBMCs from blood, taken about 11 days after vaccination. CDR3 region: CASSLIAFSYNEQFF. The CDR3 DNA sequence: TGCGCCAGCAGCTTAATCGCCTTCTCCTACAATGAGCAGTTCTTC.